The present T cell receptor (beta chain) was sequenced within a study of cytomegalovirus exposure and HLA in healthy donors. Whole-study context: Among about 190 million T cells, an earlier analysis found approximately 110 million unique TCR beta sequences. Whole-study results and caveats: Under in vitro conditions, a few CMV-associated chains were confirmed as specific for CMV antigens. TRBV6-2, TRBV6-3 and other indistinguishable V segments were excluded. Most observed TCR sequences were rare, whereas some public TCRs were detected in many donors.

For this clone: Antigen specificity is unknown.

60 Vbeta and 13 Jbeta primers were used in PCR. Generated by immunoSEQ multiplex PCR, the TCRdb table keeps only in-frame clones and is missing some. The sample records 95,000 to 150,000 clones, 66% being singletons. The germline V gene encodes CDR1 LNHDA and CDR2 SQIVND (reference sequence). The V and J ends lost 8 bases and 2 bases respectively, with 8 bases between them. CDR3 length: 12 residues. This chain links TRBV19 with TRBJ2-3, with a possible D match to TRBD2 (5 bases). This clonotype was obtained from a young man in good health and CMV-seronegative. The specimen was PBMCs. The CDR3 DNA reads as TGTGCCAGTGGGGAGTTCACAGATACGCAGTATTTT. Translated: CASGEFTDTQYF.